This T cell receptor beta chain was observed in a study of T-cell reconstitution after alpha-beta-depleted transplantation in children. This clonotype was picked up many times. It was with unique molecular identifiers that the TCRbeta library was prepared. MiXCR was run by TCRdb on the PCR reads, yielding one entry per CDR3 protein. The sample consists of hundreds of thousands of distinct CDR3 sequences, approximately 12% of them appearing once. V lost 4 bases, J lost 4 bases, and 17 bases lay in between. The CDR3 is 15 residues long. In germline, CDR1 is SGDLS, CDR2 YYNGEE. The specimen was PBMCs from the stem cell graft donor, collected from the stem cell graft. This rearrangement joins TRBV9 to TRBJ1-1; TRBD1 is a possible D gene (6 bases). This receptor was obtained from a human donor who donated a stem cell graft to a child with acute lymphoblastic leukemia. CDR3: CASSYGGRSSTEAFF. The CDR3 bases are TGTGCCAGCAGCTACGGGGGGCGGAGTTCCACTGAAGCTTTCTTT.